This T cell receptor beta chain is from a study of T cells expressing NK-cell markers. Whole-study context: All TCR beta repertoires analysed originated from sorted CD3+CD56+NKG2C+, CD3+CD56+NKG2C- and CD3+CD56-NKG2C+ T cells. Seven sequenced donors out of eight were HCMV-seropositive, one seronegative.

Broader study findings: CD8+ T cells in six or seven donors included dominant NKG2C+ clonotypes at 1.0-7.0%. The CD3+CD56-NKG2C+ fraction of a handful of donors was likewise dominated by these clonotypes.

No DNA is given; TCRdb re-called the 5' RACE reads and lists each CDR3 protein once. This repertoire includes about 550,000 distinct CDR3 sequences. Germline CDR1 is SGHTA and CDR2 is FQGNSA. The CDR3 runs to 14 residues. Comment on this clonotype: Its antigen is unknown.

The chain has TRBV7-2 and TRBJ2-4; TCRdb's D call of TRBD1 is untestable without DNA. The sequence came from a man between 18 and 29 years old in good health. Material for sequencing was blood T cells: a sorted CD56 or NKG2C T cell subset, CD4+ or CD8+ T cells, or bulk PBMC T cells (not recorded which). The CDR3 protein is CASSYDRVKNIQYF. The whole variable domain, remainder taken from reference TRBV7-2 and TRBJ2-4, is GAGVSQSPSNKVTEKGKDVELRCDPISGHTALYWYRQSLGQGLEFLIYFQGNSAPDKSGLPSDRFSAERTGGSVSTLTIQRTQQEDSAVYLCASSYDRVKNIQYFGAGTRLSVL.